Sequencing of this TCR beta chain was carried out in a study of blood T cell repertoires in COVID-19. Study in general: Italy, Spain and the United States were the sources of the convalescent and acute COVID-19 samples. T cells, B-cell-depleted T cells, or PBMCs provided the cDNA or gDNA that served as material.

The CDR3 is made up of 14 amino acids. V lost 3 bases and J 2 bases, leaving 11 bases between the germline ends. From germline, CDR1 is MNHNS and CDR2 SASEGT. Authors' methods: Nucleated cell counts were estimated from reference gene primer amplification. The data were produced by immunoSEQ multiplex PCR, yet TCRdb's version contains in-frame clones alone and is incomplete. V, J and clone size derive from that table, while D and trimming were established from the DNA sequence. The sample consists of about 190,000 clones, around 85% of them appearing once. Sequenced input: PBMCs or T cells enriched from blood (not recorded which). V is TRBV6-1 and J is TRBJ2-7; perhaps TRBD1 as D (6 bases). This clonotype originated in a woman in her twenties or thirties who had recovered from COVID-19. The CDR3 region has the DNA TGTGCCAGCAGTGACGTGGACAGCCCCTACGAGCAGTACTTC. It specifies CASSDVDSPYEQYF.